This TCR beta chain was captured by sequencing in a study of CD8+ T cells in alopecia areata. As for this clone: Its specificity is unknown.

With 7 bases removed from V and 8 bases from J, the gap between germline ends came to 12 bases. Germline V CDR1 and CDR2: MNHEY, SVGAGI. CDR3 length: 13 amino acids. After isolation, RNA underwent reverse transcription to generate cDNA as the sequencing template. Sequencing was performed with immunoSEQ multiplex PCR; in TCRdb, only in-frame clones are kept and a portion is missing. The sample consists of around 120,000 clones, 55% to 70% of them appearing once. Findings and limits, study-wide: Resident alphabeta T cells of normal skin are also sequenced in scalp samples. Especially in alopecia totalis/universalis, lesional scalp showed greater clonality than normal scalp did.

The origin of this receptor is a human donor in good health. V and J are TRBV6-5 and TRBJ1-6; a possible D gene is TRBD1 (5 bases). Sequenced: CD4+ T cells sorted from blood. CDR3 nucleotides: TGTGCCAGCACTCCCACGGGGGATTCACCCCTCCACTTT. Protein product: CASTPTGDSPLHF.